A single sample gave rise to the 28 T cell receptor beta chains below, sequenced in a study of T-cell reconstitution after alpha-beta-depleted transplantation in children. Preparation of the TCRbeta library involved a method that used unique molecular identifiers. One entry per CDR3 protein, called by TCRdb with MiXCR from the PCR reads. This sample has around 240,000 distinct CDR3 sequences; 8.2% occur once, and the top ten carry 5% to 7%. Source: PBMCs, mostly from graft donor cells, taken 180 days after TCRalphabeta/CD19-depleted stem cell transplant. The receptors shown here come from a male patient younger than 18 who had a stem cell transplant for acute lymphoblastic leukemia, so the T cells may come from the graft donor.

This clonotype was counted many times. The J gene is TRBJ2-2, the V gene TRBV5-5, with D perhaps TRBD1 (5 bases). Between the trimmed V and J ends, which lost 3 bases and 6 bases, there was a span of 12 bases. This CDR3 spans 14 amino acids. The germline gives CDR1 SGHKS, CDR2 YYEKEE (reference sequence). The DNA for the CDR3 is TGTGCCAGCAGCTCAGGGTCCCCGTCCGGGGAGCTGTTTTTT. Translation gives CASSSGSPSGELFF.

This clonotype was detected a few times. This sequence joins TRBV6-1 and TRBJ1-5; D possibly corresponds to TRBD1 (6 bases). This CDR3 spans 15 amino acids. The ends were cut back, 6 bases at V and 11 bases at J, with 23 bases in the middle. Germline V lookup: CDR1 MNHNS, CDR2 SASEGT. This CDR3 is CASSQKRQGQRAQHF. CDR3 nucleotide sequence: TGTGCCAGCAGCCAGAAACGGCAGGGGCAAAGGGCCCAGCATTTT.

This clonotype was counted many times. V usage is TRBV12-3 or TRBV12-4 and J usage is TRBJ2-7, with TRBD2 matching 12 bases. Losses at the gene ends were 6 bases for V and 2 bases for J; bases not matched to a gene: 8. The CDR3 loop spans 16 amino acids. CDR3 sequence reads: CASSLRLAGAPYEQYF. In DNA, the CDR3 is TGTGCCAGCAGCCTTCGACTAGCGGGAGCCCCCTACGAGCAGTACTTC.

Worth noting for this clonotype: A much larger clone is a single base away; this may be a read error. The gene calls are TRBV6-5 and TRBJ2-7, with D perhaps matching TRBD1 (5 bases). This CDR3 contains 12 residues. Germline V gene data show CDR1 as MNHEY and CDR2 as SVGAGI. V was pared by 1 base and J by 6 bases, with 7 bases between. In DNA, the CDR3 is TGTGCCAGCAGTTACTTCCAGGGCGAGCAGTACTTC. Its translation is CASSYFQGEQYF.

The count of this clonotype is one. It may be a read error: a sequence one base away is much more abundant. The chain recombines TRBV18 with TRBJ2-7; D gene uncertain. The CDR3 has 14 amino acids. CDR1 and CDR2 (germline): KGHSH, LQKENI. The CDR3 sequence is CASSPSPPFGEPYF. The CDR3 region has the DNA TGTGCCAGCTCACCCTCCCCACCCTTCGGCGAGCCGTACTTC. The variable domain in full, completed from reference TRBV18 and TRBJ2-7, reads NAGVMQNPRHLVRRRGQEARLRCSPMKGHSHVYWYRQLPEEGLKFMVYLQKENIIDESGMPKERFSAEFPKEGPSILRIQQVVRGDSAAYFCASSPSPPFGEPYFGPGTRLTVT.

This clonotype was detected ten times or more. This chain joins TRBV11-2 and TRBJ1-4; no firm D call. Trimming left V 1 base short and J 0 bases short, with 6 bases between. Germline values: CDR1 SGHAT, CDR2 FQNNGV. The CDR3 is made up of 15 amino acids. CDR3 sequence (DNA): TGTGCCAGCAGCTTAGGCAGATCAACTAATGAAAAACTGTTTTTT. Encoded protein: CASSLGRSTNEKLFF.

In this sample, this clonotype turned up many times. The chain joins TRBV10-3 to TRBJ2-7; 8 bases are a match to TRBD2. After removal of 7 bases from V and 2 bases from J, the junction contained 4 bases not matched to a gene. Germline V gives CDR1 ENHRY, CDR2 SYGVKD. CDR3 length equals 13 residues. CDR3 sequence reads: CAIKAGAPYEQYF. The CDR3 DNA reads TGTGCCATCAAAGCGGGAGCGCCCTACGAGCAGTACTTC.

This clonotype showed up many times. The chain carries TRBV6-5 and TRBJ2-7; D is undetermined. The CDR3 has 14 amino acids. Germline assignment: CDR1 MNHEY and CDR2 SVGAGI. Trimming cost V 0 bases and J 3 bases, with 9 bases left between them. CDR3 sequence (DNA): TGTGCCAGCAGTTACTCTCTCCTTAGCTACGAGCAGTACTTC. Its translation: CASSYSLLSYEQYF.

This clonotype showed up many times. The chain couples TRBV5-4 to TRBJ2-7; 10 nucleotides line up with TRBD1. V dropped 0 bases and J dropped 6; count of bases not matched to a gene: 3. CDR1 is SGHNT and CDR2 is YYREEE in the germline V gene (reference sequence). CDR3 length equals 14 residues. The CDR3 nucleotides are TGTGCCAGCAGCTTGGAGGGGGACAGGGGCGAGCAGTACTTC. Translated, it gives CASSLEGDRGEQYF. Combining the CDR3 with reference TRBV5-4 and TRBJ2-7 gives the whole variable domain ETGVTQSPTHLIKTRGQQVTLRCSSQSGHNTVSWYQQALGQGPQFIFQYYREEENGRGNFPPRFSGLQFPNYSSELNVNALELDDSALYLCASSLEGDRGEQYFGPGTRLTVT.

This clonotype was recorded at least ten times. V gene TRBV5-6 combines with J gene TRBJ1-1; TRBD1 agrees at 8 bases. In germline, CDR1 is SGHDT, CDR2 YYEEEE. The CDR3 loop spans 15 amino acids. Losses at the gene ends were 2 bases for V and 5 bases for J; bases not matched to a gene: 8. The CDR3 sequence: CASSFDRGRWTEAFF. In nucleotides, the CDR3 is TGTGCCAGCAGCTTCGACAGGGGTCGATGGACTGAAGCTTTCTTT. Full variable domain (outside the CDR3, taken from reference TRBV5-6 and TRBJ1-1): DAGVTQSPTHLIKTRGQQVTLRCSPKSGHDTVSWYQQALGQGPQFIFQYYEEEERQRGNFPDRFSGHQFPNYSSELNVNALLLGDSALYLCASSFDRGRWTEAFFGQGTRLTVV.

In this sample, this clonotype turned up many times. J is TRBJ2-7 and V is TRBV25-1, with 7 nucleotides matching TRBD2. The CDR3 runs 15 residues. Germline CDR1 MGHDK, CDR2 SYGVNS. Trimming removed 6 bases from V and 3 bases from J; junction bases left unmatched: 11. DNA of the CDR3: TGTGCCAGCAGGGGGGTATGGGAGGGACTCTACGAGCAGTACTTC. It translates to CASRGVWEGLYEQYF.

This clonotype was detected ten times or more. The V gene is TRBV12-3 or TRBV12-4, the J gene TRBJ2-6, with TRBD1 matching 7 bases. The CDR3 spans 17 residues. After removal of 7 bases from V and 1 base from J, the junction contained 10 bases not matched to a gene. The CDR3 loop reads CASTSRGRRSGANVLTF. The CDR3 DNA reads as TGTGCCAGCACCTCGAGGGGGCGGAGGTCTGGGGCCAACGTCCTGACTTTC.

V gene TRBV7-6 combines with J gene TRBJ2-5; D unclear. V was pared by 5 bases and J by 2 bases, with 12 bases between. The V gene's germline CDR1 is SGHVS and CDR2 FNYEAQ. CDR3 length: 14 amino acids. CDR3 in DNA: TGTGCCAGCAGCCACCATAAGGTACAAGAGACCCAGTACTTC. Its translation: CASSHHKVQETQYF.

This clonotype was counted at least ten times. This chain connects TRBV5-6 to TRBJ2-1; 8 positions match TRBD2. From germline, CDR1 is SGHDT and CDR2 YYEEEE. The CDR3 extends over 15 amino acids. The V gene end was trimmed by 0 bases and the J gene end by 4 bases; junction bases not matched to a gene: 3. CDR3 amino acids: CASSLAGGQYNEQFF. CDR3 bases: TGTGCCAGCAGCTTGGCGGGGGGGCAGTACAATGAGCAGTTCTTC.

This clonotype showed up many times. This chain uses TRBV27 with TRBJ2-7; D might be TRBD1 or TRBD2, each matching 5 bases. Germline V gene data show CDR1 as MNHEY and CDR2 as SMNVEV (reference sequence). Trimming left V 0 bases short and J 2 bases short, with 5 bases between. The CDR3 consists of 13 residues. As DNA, the CDR3 is TGTGCCAGCAGTTTATCGGGGGCCTACGAGCAGTACTTC. As protein: CASSLSGAYEQYF.

This clonotype came up many times. The chain has TRBV4-2 and TRBJ2-7; D is possibly TRBD1 (5 bases). Trimming shortened V by 0 bases and J by 5 bases, and 8 bases separated the two germline ends. The length of the CDR3 is 13 residues. The V gene's germline CDR1 is LGHNA and CDR2 YNFKEQ. The CDR3 loop reads CASSQEVGDEQYF. The CDR3 bases are TGTGCCAGCAGCCAAGAGGTAGGGGACGAGCAGTACTTC.

This clonotype has a count of ten or more. J is TRBJ2-1 and V is TRBV29-1; D gene ambiguous. The germline V and J ends were trimmed by 7 bases and 8 bases, with 15 bases remaining between them. The CDR3 loop spans 12 amino acids. CDR1 and CDR2 from the germline V gene are SQVTM and ANQGSEA. The CDR3 loop is CSALTGADEQFF. The CDR3 nucleotides read TGCAGCGCCCTGACCGGCGCCGATGAGCAGTTCTTC.

There are many counts of this clonotype. The rearrangement joins TRBV12-3 or TRBV12-4 to TRBJ1-3, with 7 bases identical to TRBD1. This CDR3 has 13 amino acids. V lost 10 bases to trimming and J lost 8 bases; unmatched junction nucleotides: 11. DNA for the CDR3: TGTGCCAACAGGGGACAGTGGAACGACACCATATATTTT. This gives the protein CANRGQWNDTIYF.

This clonotype showed up many times. The V call is TRBV27, the J call TRBJ2-3, with 8 bases lining up with TRBD1. V lost 3 bases to trimming and J lost 2 bases; unmatched junction nucleotides: 7. The CDR3 is 16 residues long. Per germline, CDR1 MNHEY and CDR2 SMNVEV (reference sequence). The CDR3 sequence: CASSFRGPYSTDTQYF. The CDR3 coding sequence is TGTGCCAGCAGTTTCAGGGGGCCATATTCCACAGATACGCAGTATTTT.

This clonotype was seen many times. The chain joins TRBV7-9 to TRBJ2-5, with D perhaps TRBD2 (6 bases). This CDR3 region has 17 residues. V was trimmed by 5 bases and J by 2 bases, leaving 21 bases between them. Germline CDR1 and CDR2: SEHNR and FQNEAQ (reference sequence). CDR3 bases: TGTGCCAGCAGCACTAGCCTAGGCGGCCCTAATCAAGAGACCCAGTACTTC. Translating gives CASSTSLGGPNQETQYF. The full variable domain, rest sourced from reference TRBV7-9 and TRBJ2-5, is DTGVSQNPRHKITKRGQNVTFRCDPISEHNRLYWYRQTLGQGPEFLTYFQNEAQLEKSRLLSDRFSAERPKGSFSTLEIQRTEQGDSAMYLCASSTSLGGPNQETQYFGPGTRLLVL.

This clonotype was seen many times. V gene TRBV29-1 combines with J gene TRBJ2-5; D is uncertain. Germline V lookup: CDR1 SQVTM, CDR2 ANQGSEA. Trimming shortened V by 3 bases and J by 3 bases, and 11 bases separated the two germline ends. The CDR3 totals 13 residues. The CDR3 nucleotides are TGCAGCGTTGATGGCAGAAAAAAAGAGACCCAGTACTTC. Its translation: CSVDGRKKETQYF.

This clonotype was observed at least ten times. J is TRBJ2-7 and V is TRBV3-1; D is possibly TRBD2 (6 bases). In germline, CDR1 is LGHDT, CDR2 YNNKEL (reference sequence). V was shortened by 8 bases and J by 4 bases, with 18 bases between the two germline ends. The CDR3 runs to 14 residues. The CDR3 sequence: CASGLRELGYEQYF. In nucleotides, the CDR3 is TGTGCCAGCGGTTTGCGGGAACTCGGGTACGAGCAGTACTTC.

At least ten counts were recorded for this clonotype. The chain has TRBV2 and TRBJ2-1, with no clear D. CDR1 is SNHLY and CDR2 is FYNNEI in the germline V gene. This CDR3 spans 15 amino acids. The ends were cut back, 3 bases at V and 0 bases at J, with 9 bases in the middle. Written as DNA, the CDR3 is TGTGCCAGCAGTGATGAGTCTTTCTCCTACAATGAGCAGTTCTTC. Protein: CASSDESFSYNEQFF.

This clonotype was observed at least ten times. The chain has TRBV10-1 and TRBJ2-3, with a tentative D call TRBD2 (6 bases). Germline values: CDR1 WNHNN, CDR2 SYGVQD (reference sequence). This CDR3 has 15 amino acids. V lost 0 bases and J lost 0, with 7 bases in between. CDR3 in DNA: TGCGCCAGCAGTGAGTCGGGGGGTAGCACAGATACGCAGTATTTT. It is translated as CASSESGGSTDTQYF.

In its sample, this clonotype was seen many times. The V call is TRBV29-1, the J call TRBJ2-1; TRBD2 agrees at 14 bases. Germline lookup yields CDR1 SQVTM and CDR2 ANQGSEA. This CDR3 contains 14 residues. V shed 3 bases, J shed 9 bases, and the junction held 4 bases outside the gene matches. The CDR3 spells CSVDGLAGGLEQFF. In DNA form, the CDR3 reads TGCAGCGTTGATGGACTAGCGGGAGGTCTTGAGCAGTTCTTC.

This clonotype was picked up many times. J is TRBJ2-4 and V is TRBV12-3 or TRBV12-4; possibly TRBD1 for D (5 bases). This CDR3 comprises 15 residues. With 6 bases removed from V and 0 bases from J, the gap between germline ends came to 12 bases. CDR3 nucleotides: TGTGCCAGCAGGAACACAGGTTTAGCCAAAAACATTCAGTACTTC. It yields the protein CASRNTGLAKNIQYF.

Concerning this clonotype: A single base separates this from a much larger clone, so it may be a read error. V usage is TRBV9 and J usage is TRBJ1-5; TRBD1 might be the D (5 bases). The CDR3 contains 16 residues. The germline V and J ends were trimmed by 4 bases and 2 bases, with 16 bases remaining between them. Germline CDR1 is SGDLS and CDR2 is YYNGEE. CDR3 coding DNA: TGTGCCAGCAGCCCACTGTCAGGGCAAGGCAATCAGCCCCAGCATTTT. Translation gives CASSPLSGQGNQPQHF.

This clonotype was detected many times. The genes are TRBV12-3 or TRBV12-4 and TRBJ2-7, with TRBD2 matching over 10 bases. With 6 bases clipped from V and 4 bases from J, the junction kept 9 bases outside the gene matches. The CDR3 is made up of 15 amino acids. The CDR3 protein is CASSPRTSGVYEQYF. For the CDR3, the DNA is TGTGCCAGCAGCCCTAGGACTAGCGGAGTTTACGAGCAGTACTTC.